Listed here are 11 T cell receptor beta chains from one sample, sequenced in a study of CD8+ T cells in alopecia areata. The treatment was: oral pan-JAK inhibitor, 5-10 mg twice daily. Following extraction, RNA underwent reverse transcription to cDNA, which served as the sequencing template. The repertoire was sequenced with immunoSEQ multiplex PCR; TCRdb's copy has only in-frame clones and lacks some. The table shows about 100,000 clones, with roughly three fifths occurring only once. Sequencing used CD8+ T cells sorted from blood, obtained at roughly week 58, from a patient treated with tofacitinib. The receptors were sampled from a human donor with alopecia areata.

This rearrangement joins TRBV6-1 to TRBJ1-1, with TRBD1 as a possible D gene (5 bases). Per germline, CDR1 MNHNS and CDR2 SASEGT. The CDR3 is 15 residues long. V was shortened by 7 bases and J by 4 bases, with 19 bases between the two germline ends. CDR3 sequence (DNA): TGTGCCAGCACCAAGGGTTGGGGGTTTGGCACTGAAGCTTTCTTT. This encodes CASTKGWGFGTEAFF.

This clone showed up just once. The chain combines TRBV6-1 with TRBJ2-1; D tentatively fits TRBD1 or TRBD2 (7 bases each). Germline assignment: CDR1 MNHNS and CDR2 SASEGT. The V end was cut by 2 bases, the J end by 8 bases, with 19 bases between. The length of the CDR3 is 16 residues. CDR3 DNA: TGTGCCAGCAGTGAATGGGAGGGGGCGCCTAGGCATGAGCAGTTCTTC. It encodes CASSEWEGAPRHEQFF.

The chain couples TRBV14 to TRBJ1-1; a weak D match, TRBD1 (5 bases). Germline CDR1 reads SGHDN; CDR2 reads FVKESK. The length of the CDR3 is 12 residues. V dropped 10 bases and J dropped 1 base, with 10 bases sitting between them. This chain's CDR3 is CATPGENTEAFF. In DNA, the CDR3 is TGTGCCACCCCGGGGGAGAACACTGAAGCTTTCTTT.

This chain joins TRBV2 and TRBJ2-7; no firm D call. The CDR3 is 13 amino acids. Germline CDR1 reads SNHLY; CDR2 reads FYNNEI. V lost 1 base, J lost 0 bases, and 4 bases lay in between. The CDR3 region has the DNA TGTGCCAGCAGTGAAGAGGACTCCTACGAGCAGTACTTC. The encoded protein is CASSEEDSYEQYF.

This clone was recorded once. The gene calls are TRBV27 and TRBJ2-1; TRBD2 matches at 9 bases. The trim removed 6 bases at V and 9 bases at J, leaving 12 bases unmatched. The CDR3 sequence is 15 residues long. The germline V gene encodes CDR1 MNHEY and CDR2 SMNVEV (reference sequence). DNA for the CDR3: TGTGCCAGCAGCCTACCCCCGGGACTAGCTGTTGAGCAGTTCTTC. It specifies CASSLPPGLAVEQFF.

The rearrangement joins TRBV11-2 to TRBJ2-1; the D is unclear. The V and J ends lost 3 bases and 9 bases respectively, with 9 bases between them. Germline lookup yields CDR1 SGHAT and CDR2 FQNNGV. CDR3 length: 12 residues. This CDR3 is CASSFVRGEQFF. CDR3 nucleotide sequence: TGTGCCAGCAGCTTTGTCCGCGGTGAGCAGTTCTTC. The variable domain in full, with the rest retrieved from reference TRBV11-2 and TRBJ2-1, is EAGVAQSPRYKIIEKRQSVAFWCNPISGHATLYWYQQILGQGPKLLIQFQNNGVVDDSQLPKDRFSAERLKGVDSTLKIQPAKLEDSAVYLCASSFVRGEQFFGPGTRLTVL.

This clone was seen only once. The V gene is TRBV5-4, the J gene TRBJ2-3, with 8 positions matching TRBD2. CDR3 length equals 14 residues. V was clipped by 7 bases and J by 5 bases; unmatched bases: 9. CDR1 SGHNT and CDR2 YYREEE come from the germline V gene (reference sequence). The CDR3 reads CASARTSWGDTQYF. Written as DNA, the CDR3 is TGTGCCAGCGCCCGGACTAGCTGGGGAGATACGCAGTATTTT.

This clone came up a few times. This chain joins TRBV29-1 and TRBJ2-2; no definite D call. Germline CDR1 SQVTM, CDR2 ANQGSEA. The CDR3 runs 14 residues. Trimming pared 0 bases from V and 5 bases from J, leaving 10 bases between. The CDR3 loop is CSVEDNINTGELFF. The CDR3 DNA sequence: TGCAGCGTTGAAGATAATATTAATACCGGGGAGCTGTTTTTT.

The chain recombines TRBV27 with TRBJ2-6; D call uncertain. The CDR3 is made up of 15 amino acids. V was trimmed by 2 bases and J by 1 base, leaving 6 bases between them. Germline CDR1 is MNHEY and CDR2 is SMNVEV (reference sequence). DNA of the CDR3: TGTGCCAGCAGTTTAGGAGATTCTGGGGCCAACGTCCTGACTTTC. It codes for CASSLGDSGANVLTF.

This clone was detected a few times. The V and J genes are TRBV29-1 and TRBJ1-2, with a possible D match to TRBD1 (6 bases). V lost 4 bases to trimming and J lost 5 bases, with 17 bases between them. Germline lookup yields CDR1 SQVTM and CDR2 ANQGSEA. The CDR3 spans 14 residues. The CDR3 region has the DNA TGCAGCGTTGTTTCGCCGGACAGCCTTTATGGCTACACCTTC. It encodes CSVVSPDSLYGYTF.

The rearrangement joins TRBV7-8 to TRBJ1-1; 7 nucleotides agree with TRBD1. The ends lost 0 bases at V and 5 bases at J; junction bases unmatched: 6. The CDR3 is made up of 15 amino acids. Germline assignment: CDR1 SGHVS and CDR2 FQNEAQ. CDR3 in amino acids: CASSLARQGGTEAFF. CDR3 DNA sequence: TGTGCCAGCAGCTTAGCGAGGCAGGGGGGTACTGAAGCTTTCTTT.